The next 26 T cell receptor beta chains were all read from a single sample in a study of cytomegalovirus exposure and HLA in healthy donors. TCRdb's table, derived via immunoSEQ multiplex PCR, lists solely in-frame clones and lacks some. This sample has roughly 260,000 clones; 90% occur once, and the top ten carry more than 0.35%. The specimen was PBMCs. These receptors all come from a woman under 30 in good health and CMV-seronegative.

The CDR3 DNA is TGTGCCAGTAGTATAGGACAGGCTCGGGTCCGTGACTATGGCTACACCTTC. This encodes CASSIGQARVRDYGYTF. V and J are TRBV19 and TRBJ1-2, with D perhaps matching TRBD1 (6 bases). Germline assignment: CDR1 LNHDA and CDR2 SQIVND (reference sequence). V was trimmed by 1 base and J by 3 bases, leaving 18 bases between them. This CDR3 comprises 17 residues.

The table lists this clone with a count of one. The genes are TRBV4-1 and TRBJ1-6; a possible D gene is TRBD1 (5 bases). Trimming pared 4 bases from V and 7 bases from J, leaving 17 bases between. CDR1 and CDR2 (germline): MGHRA, YSYEKL. The CDR3 runs 16 residues. CDR3 in amino acids: CASSRQQAANNSPLHF. CDR3 sequence (DNA): TGCGCCAGCAGCCGCCAACAGGCGGCTAACAATTCACCCCTCCACTTT.

In the case of this clone: At one boundary the junction diverges from the germline segment, which might be a read error. The chain is built from TRBV11-2 and TRBJ1-6, with D tentatively TRBD1 (6 bases). Germline V CDR1 and CDR2: SGHAT, FQNNGV. The CDR3 extends over 13 amino acids. The CDR3 nucleotides are TGTGCCAGCAGCAAAAACGACAGGACAGAACGGGACTTT. Translated: CASSKNDRTERDF.

This clone was counted a few times. CDR3 loop: CASSQAFPGTYEQYF. The CDR3 region has the DNA TGCGCCAGCAGCCAAGCTTTCCCGGGGACCTACGAGCAGTACTTC. The V and J genes are TRBV4-1 and TRBJ2-7; D is possibly TRBD2 (5 bases). Between the trimmed V and J ends, which lost 1 base and 2 bases, there was a span of 12 bases. This CDR3 spans 15 amino acids. The germline V gene encodes CDR1 MGHRA and CDR2 YSYEKL.

The chain is built from TRBV28 and TRBJ2-2, with TRBD1 matching 8 bases. This CDR3 has 14 amino acids. Per germline, CDR1 MDHEN and CDR2 SYDVKM. Trimming removed 6 bases from V and 7 bases from J; junction bases left unmatched: 7. The CDR3 DNA reads TGTGCCAGCAGCGGGACAGGTTTATACGGGGAGCTGTTTTTT. It encodes CASSGTGLYGELFF.

V is TRBV7-6 and J is TRBJ1-1, with 8 bases fitting TRBD1. The CDR3 is 14 residues long. Germline V gene sequence: CDR1 SGHVS, CDR2 FNYEAQ. V lost 5 bases and J lost 2; bases outside the gene matches: 4. In DNA, the CDR3 is TGTGCCAGCAGCCGACAGGGGCCCAACACTGAAGCTTTCTTT. Residues: CASSRQGPNTEAFF.

The chain joins TRBV30 to TRBJ1-1, with 9 bases lining up with TRBD1. The CDR3 loop spans 14 amino acids. Germline V lookup: CDR1 GTSNPN, CDR2 SVGIG (reference sequence). J gave up 6 bases and V 2 bases, and 7 bases lay outside the gene matches. The CDR3 sequence is CAWSTGGPGPEAFF. In DNA, the CDR3 is TGTGCCTGGAGTACAGGGGGCCCTGGCCCTGAAGCTTTCTTT.

The chain links TRBV29-1 to TRBJ1-2, with 9 nucleotides matching TRBD1. After removal of 7 bases from V and 4 bases from J, the junction contained 7 bases not matched to a gene. Per the germline V gene, CDR1 is SQVTM and CDR2 is ANQGSEA. This CDR3 has 13 residues. CDR3 residues: CSAQGTGPYGYTF. CDR3 bases: TGCAGCGCCCAGGGGACAGGGCCCTATGGCTACACCTTC.

The chain recombines TRBV15 with TRBJ1-4; TRBD1 matches at 7 bases. Germline CDR1 is LNHNV and CDR2 is YYDKDF (reference sequence). Trimming at V came to 1 base and at J to 6 bases, leaving 11 bases not matched to a gene. This CDR3 is 17 amino acids long. The CDR3 spells CATSRALSRGADEKLFF. CDR3 nucleotides: TGTGCCACCAGCAGAGCATTATCCAGGGGGGCTGATGAAAAACTGTTTTTT.

This clone was counted a single time. The V call is TRBV19, the J call TRBJ1-1; TRBD1 might be the D (5 bases). V was shortened by 3 bases and J by 1 base, with 12 bases between the two germline ends. Germline-derived CDR1 and CDR2 are LNHDA and SQIVND (reference sequence). The CDR3 has 15 amino acids. In DNA form, the CDR3 reads TGTGCCAGTAGTATCTGGACACCGACGAACACTGAAGCTTTCTTT. This codes for CASSIWTPTNTEAFF.

The chain has TRBV6-5 and TRBJ1-2; weak D call: TRBD1 (5 bases). Trimming removed 0 bases at V and 3 bases at J, with 8 bases between. Germline V gene lookup returns CDR1 MNHEY and CDR2 SVGAGI. CDR3 length: 14 amino acids. The CDR3 protein is CASSYSAGDYGYTF. The DNA of the CDR3 is TGTGCCAGCAGTTACTCAGCGGGGGACTATGGCTACACCTTC.

V gene TRBV27 combines with J gene TRBJ1-4, with D tentatively TRBD1 (6 bases). The germline V gene encodes CDR1 MNHEY and CDR2 SMNVEV (reference sequence). V was trimmed by 4 bases and J by 5 bases, leaving 11 bases between them. The CDR3 is 14 residues long. Here the CDR3 reads CASSYTGLNEKLFF. CDR3 DNA sequence: TGTGCCAGCAGTTATACAGGGCTAAATGAAAAACTGTTTTTT. The variable domain in full, completed from reference TRBV27 and TRBJ1-4, reads EAQVTQNPRYLITVTGKKLTVTCSQNMNHEYMSWYRQDPGLGLRQIYYSMNVEVTDKGDVPEGYKVSRKEKRNFPLILESPSPNQTSLYFCASSYTGLNEKLFFGSGTQLSVL.

The chain couples TRBV7-9 to TRBJ2-3, with 10 bases lining up with TRBD1. Germline V gives CDR1 SEHNR, CDR2 FQNEAQ (reference sequence). CDR3 size: 16 residues. V lost 2 bases and J lost 3; bases outside the gene matches: 5. The CDR3: CASSLSEGQGTDTQYF. The CDR3 DNA reads as TGTGCCAGCAGCTTAAGTGAGGGACAGGGGACAGATACGCAGTATTTT. Full variable domain (rest looked up from reference TRBV7-9 and TRBJ2-3): DTGVSQNPRHKITKRGQNVTFRCDPISEHNRLYWYRQTLGQGPEFLTYFQNEAQLEKSRLLSDRFSAERPKGSFSTLEIQRTEQGDSAMYLCASSLSEGQGTDTQYFGPGTRLTVL.

CDR3 in amino acids: CASSINGVYNDEQFF. The DNA for the CDR3 is TGTGCCAGCAGCATAAACGGGGTCTACAATGATGAGCAGTTCTTC. The V and J genes are TRBV7-9 and TRBJ2-1; TRBD2 is a possible D gene (5 bases). CDR1 SEHNR and CDR2 FQNEAQ come from the germline V gene (reference sequence). CDR3 length: 15 residues. V lost 5 bases and J lost 8, with 19 bases in between.

The V call is TRBV15, the J call TRBJ1-5; the match to TRBD1 covers 8 bases. The CDR3 contains 17 residues. From germline, CDR1 is LNHNV and CDR2 YYDKDF (reference sequence). J was trimmed by 4 bases and V by 0 bases; bases with no gene match: 8. The CDR3: CATSRDLADRVNQPQHF. CDR3 coding DNA: TGTGCCACCAGCAGAGATCTGGCGGACAGGGTAAATCAGCCCCAGCATTTT.

The chain has TRBV27 and TRBJ1-1; possibly TRBD1 for D (6 bases). The V gene's germline CDR1 is MNHEY and CDR2 SMNVEV (reference sequence). This CDR3 contains 14 residues. The germline V and J ends were trimmed by 5 bases and 1 base, with 11 bases remaining between them. CDR3: CASSPGAGNTEAFF. CDR3 coding DNA: TGTGCCAGCAGTCCAGGGGCTGGGAACACTGAAGCTTTCTTT.

V and J are TRBV7-2 and TRBJ2-7; 9 nucleotides line up with TRBD2. Trimming took 5 bases from V and 6 from J; bases not matched to a gene: 8. The CDR3 is 14 residues long. Germline V CDR1 and CDR2: SGHTA, FQGNSA. The CDR3 sequence: CASSTQRTSVEQYF. CDR3 bases: TGTGCCAGCAGCACACAAAGGACTAGCGTCGAGCAGTACTTC.

The chain couples TRBV11-3 to TRBJ1-2, with TRBD1 matching over 7 bases. The germline V gene has CDR1 SGHNT and CDR2 YENEEA. V gave up 5 bases and J gave up 7 bases; unmatched junction bases: 4. The length of the CDR3 is 12 residues. DNA of the CDR3: TGTGCCAGCAGCCAGGGACAGATTGGCTACACCTTC. As protein: CASSQGQIGYTF.

The J gene is TRBJ1-5, the V gene TRBV6-5; D not resolved. The V end lost 2 bases, the J end lost 7 bases, and 15 bases lay between the germline ends. The CDR3 runs to 15 residues. Germline V gene sequence: CDR1 MNHEY, CDR2 SVGAGI. CDR3 residues: CASSYKGGSGQPQHF. The CDR3 DNA reads as TGTGCCAGCAGTTACAAGGGAGGTTCGGGACAGCCCCAGCATTTT.

V usage is TRBV19 and J usage is TRBJ1-2, with TRBD1 matching 9 bases. This CDR3 region has 12 residues. V was clipped by 3 bases and J by 13 bases; unmatched bases: 6. Germline values: CDR1 LNHDA, CDR2 SQIVND (reference sequence). The CDR3 reads CASSMDRGICTF. The CDR3 nucleotides are TGTGCCAGTAGTATGGACAGGGGAATCTGCACCTTC.

CDR3 bases: TGCGCCAGCAGCCTCCCAACCCCCGACAGGGAGGCCGGGGAGCTGTTTTTT. It is translated as CASSLPTPDREAGELFF. The rearrangement joins TRBV4-1 to TRBJ2-2; D perhaps matches TRBD1 (7 bases). Deletions cut 4 bases from V and 6 bases from J, with 21 bases between. The CDR3 is made up of 17 amino acids. Germline V gives CDR1 MGHRA, CDR2 YSYEKL.

As for this clone: Sequence at one end of the junction differs from germline and may be a read error. The chain uses TRBV19 and TRBJ2-1, with TRBD1 identical over 7 bases. Germline V gives CDR1 LNHDA, CDR2 SQIVND (reference sequence). This CDR3 is built from 12 residues. Here the CDR3 DNA reads TGTGCCAGTAGTATAGATGAGACAGGGCCCCTCTTC. It codes for CASSIDETGPLF.

This chain uses TRBV9 with TRBJ2-3; TRBD2 agrees at 11 bases. V was clipped by 2 bases and J by 4 bases; unmatched bases: 3. Germline CDR1 reads SGDLS; CDR2 reads YYNGEE. The CDR3 is 15 residues long. Here the CDR3 reads CASSVSGGESDTQYF. The CDR3 DNA sequence: TGTGCCAGCAGCGTTAGCGGGGGGGAGTCAGATACGCAGTATTTT.

The chain has TRBV5-4 and TRBJ2-1, with 7 bases identical to TRBD1. The ends lost 4 bases at V and 6 bases at J; junction bases unmatched: 4. The length of the CDR3 is 13 residues. From germline, CDR1 is SGHNT and CDR2 YYREEE (reference sequence). CDR3 loop: CASSLWTGNEQFF. The CDR3 DNA sequence: TGTGCCAGCAGCCTATGGACAGGCAATGAGCAGTTCTTC. The entire variable domain, with the rest obtained from reference TRBV5-4 and TRBJ2-1, is as follows: ETGVTQSPTHLIKTRGQQVTLRCSSQSGHNTVSWYQQALGQGPQFIFQYYREEENGRGNFPPRFSGLQFPNYSSELNVNALELDDSALYLCASSLWTGNEQFFGPGTRLTVL.

The V gene is TRBV5-4, the J gene TRBJ2-3; D is uncertain. Germline V gene lookup returns CDR1 SGHNT and CDR2 YYREEE (reference sequence). CDR3 length equals 12 residues. Between the trimmed V and J ends, which lost 5 bases and 3 bases, there was a span of 7 bases. The CDR3 sequence: CASRAGTDTQYF. The CDR3 DNA is TGTGCCAGCAGAGCCGGGACAGATACGCAGTATTTT.

The chain recombines TRBV4-3 with TRBJ1-1; D unresolved. Germline CDR1 LGHNA, CDR2 YSLEER. This CDR3 is built from 15 residues. V lost 0 bases, J lost 0 bases, and 8 bases lay in between. CDR3 sequence: CASSQERTLNTEAFF. CDR3 DNA sequence: TGCGCCAGCAGCCAAGAGCGGACTTTGAACACTGAAGCTTTCTTT.